Sequencing of this TCR beta chain was carried out in a study of early T cells in non-severe SARS-CoV-2 infection listed by TCRdb under 2021. A note on the overall study: Because TCR sequencing was done on bulk RNA from unsorted whole blood, the alpha and beta chains could not be paired.

The study was a case-control design nested within a healthcare worker cohort in London, UK, with weekly nasopharyngeal swab PCR tests and blood sampling. Healthcare workers were enrolled in the week of the UK lockdown, from 23 to 31 March 2020, and were followed every week for up to about 15 weeks. The CDR3 covers 13 residues, taking in both the cysteine and the phenylalanine. Here the CDR3 DNA is all that survives: 39 bases in frame from base 1. Trimming removed 6 bases from V and 6 bases from J; the gene matches leave 5 bases unexplained. On the study overall, not on this receptor specifically: VDJdb matching was skewed toward anti-spike CD8 responses, so virus-specific expansions were likely underestimated and private and CD4 specificities were missed.

This clonotype occurred many times. What antigen it recognizes has not been identified. No clone much larger than this one lies a single base away; base qualities are absent. Library creation used 5' RACE. The sequencer was a NextSeq 500. To correct for sequencing error and PCR bias, the TCR library protocol tagged individual cDNA molecules with unique molecular identifiers. TCR alpha and beta chains were both sequenced, and the abundances of alpha and beta sequences in each sample were closely correlated with each other. The published analysis was carried out like this. Decombinator V4 was used to annotate the V gene, J gene and CDR3 of the TCR sequences. Expanded TCRs were defined as changing significantly between any two time points under a Poisson model with p below 0.0001. TCR abundances were normalised to the total number of TCRs sequenced per sample and expressed as counts per million. TRAV1-2 paired with TRAJ12, TRAJ20 or TRAJ33 defined MAIT TCRs, while TRAV10 paired with TRAJ18 defined iNKT TCRs. VDJdb, accessed 1 November 2021, was searched for CMV, EBV and SARS-CoV-2 annotated TCRs, with TCRs annotated for multiple antigens excluded. TCRdb ran its own pipeline on the public reads, namely fastp trimming at Q25 and MiXCR clone calling, and kept in-frame beta chains. Identical CDR3 proteins give one entry, which carries the most common genes and DNA. The V and J calls come from TCRdb's annotation, not from the publication. The sample data list nearly 55,000 distinct CDR3 sequences, and roughly 7.1% of these were observed just once. The ten largest clones represent approximately 10% of the sample.

Here the chain combines TRBV12-3 or TRBV12-4 and TRBJ2-7, and 10 bases in between align with TRBD1. This clonotype originated in an adult who was a healthcare worker with PCR-confirmed SARS-CoV-2 infection or an uninfected control (not recorded which). The sequenced sample was whole blood, obtained at baseline. The CDR3 in this case is CASRWTGGGEQYF. Read as DNA, the sequence is TGTGCCAGCAGGTGGACAGGGGGTGGCGAGCAGTACTTC.